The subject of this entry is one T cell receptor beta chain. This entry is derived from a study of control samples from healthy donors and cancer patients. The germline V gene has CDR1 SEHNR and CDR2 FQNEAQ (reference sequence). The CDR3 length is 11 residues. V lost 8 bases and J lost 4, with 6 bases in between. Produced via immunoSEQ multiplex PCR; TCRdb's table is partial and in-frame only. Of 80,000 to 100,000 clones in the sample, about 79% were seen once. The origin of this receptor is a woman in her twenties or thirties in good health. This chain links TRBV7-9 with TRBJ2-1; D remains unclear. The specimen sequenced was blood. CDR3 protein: CASVLYNEQFF. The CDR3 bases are TGTGCCAGCGTCCTATACAATGAGCAGTTCTTC.